The 15 T cell receptor beta chains reported below all come from one sample, sequenced in a study of T cell repertoires in cytomegalovirus infection. These receptors have no identified antigens. TCRdb re-derived calls from the reads in MiXCR, one entry per CDR3 protein. The sample holds fewer than 1,000,000 distinct CDR3 sequences, approximately 30% seen once. Here the sequenced sample was cultured CD8+ T cells from PBMCs, taken from culture after CMV antigen stimulation. Source of these receptors: a human donor in good health (CMV status not recorded). Some clones in this sample may be carry-over from other donors' samples.

The table lists this clonotype with a few counts. The chain joins TRBV27 to TRBJ1-4; 7 positions agree with TRBD1. This CDR3 is built from 15 residues. V lost 7 bases, J lost 8 bases, and 13 bases stayed unmatched. Per germline, CDR1 MNHEY and CDR2 SMNVEV (reference sequence). CDR3 in DNA: TGTGCCAGCACTTCCCTTGCCACAGGGGACGAAAAACTGTTTTTT. Encoded protein: CASTSLATGDEKLFF. Full variable domain (missing parts from reference TRBV27 and TRBJ1-4): EAQVTQNPRYLITVTGKKLTVTCSQNMNHEYMSWYRQDPGLGLRQIYYSMNVEVTDKGDVPEGYKVSRKEKRNFPLILESPSPNQTSLYFCASTSLATGDEKLFFGSGTQLSVL.

The V and J genes are TRBV28 and TRBJ2-3, with D perhaps given as TRBD1 or TRBD2 (5 bases each). In germline, CDR1 is MDHEN, CDR2 SYDVKM. V gave up 5 bases and J gave up 8 bases, with 26 bases separating them. The CDR3 has 17 residues. DNA for the CDR3: TGTGCCAGCAGTCCCCCCGGGACCCTTGGGGATGTAGGTACGCAGTATTTT. Encoded protein: CASSPPGTLGDVGTQYF.

The chain links TRBV7-4 to TRBJ1-2; TRBD1 agrees at 8 bases. Germline V gene lookup returns CDR1 SGHVT and CDR2 SQSDAQ. This CDR3 has 15 residues. V was clipped by 0 bases and J by 8 bases; unmatched bases: 8. The CDR3 is CASSLATGASDGYTF. The DNA for the CDR3 is TGTGCCAGCAGCTTAGCGACAGGGGCGTCGGACGGCTACACCTTC.

For this clonotype: The junction departs from germline at one end; a sequencing error may be responsible. The chain uses TRBV12-3 or TRBV12-4 and TRBJ2-1, with TRBD2 matching over 13 bases. This CDR3 spans 15 amino acids. The CDR3 DNA is TGTGCCAGCAGTCGGGGACTAGCGGGGAGCAATGACCAGTTCTTC. This codes for CASSRGLAGSNDQFF.

This clonotype was picked up a small number of times. The chain is built from TRBV6-1 and TRBJ2-2; D not certain. The ends were cut back, 10 bases at V and 5 bases at J, with 17 bases in the middle. The CDR3 totals 14 residues. The germline V gene encodes CDR1 MNHNS and CDR2 SASEGT. The CDR3: CAIKSWELTGELFF. CDR3 nucleotide sequence: TGTGCCATCAAAAGTTGGGAATTGACCGGGGAGCTGTTTTTT.

The chain links TRBV7-9 to TRBJ2-6; maybe TRBD1 (5 bases). The length of the CDR3 is 16 residues. Trimming stripped 5 bases from V and 0 bases from J, with 11 bases between. CDR1 and CDR2 from the germline V gene are SEHNR and FQNEAQ (reference sequence). CDR3 sequence reads: CASSPPGYSGANVLTF. Written as DNA, the CDR3 is TGTGCCAGCAGCCCCCCAGGGTACTCTGGGGCCAACGTCCTGACTTTC.

This sequence joins TRBV7-6 and TRBJ2-7; TRBD1 or TRBD2 may be the D gene (6 bases each). Per germline, CDR1 SGHVS and CDR2 FNYEAQ. Trimming cost V 2 bases and J 12 bases, with 11 bases left between them. The CDR3 is 11 amino acids. DNA for the CDR3: TGTGCCAGCAGCTTATCGGGGGCCCTGTACTTC. Its translation: CASSLSGALYF.

This clonotype has more than one count but fewer than ten. The V call is TRBV15, the J call TRBJ1-2; tentative D call: TRBD1 (5 bases). V lost 4 bases and J 3 bases, leaving 9 bases between the germline ends. In germline, CDR1 is LNHNV, CDR2 YYDKDF (reference sequence). The CDR3 has 13 residues. The CDR3 nucleotides are TGTGCCACCAGCAACGGGGGGGACTATGGCTACACCTTC. This codes for CATSNGGDYGYTF.

The genes are TRBV27 and TRBJ2-7; D is perhaps TRBD1 (6 bases). The CDR3 sequence is 13 residues long. Trimming left V 5 bases short and J 3 bases short, with 11 bases between. Germline V gene data show CDR1 as MNHEY and CDR2 as SMNVEV (reference sequence). CDR3 loop: CASSPLTGYEQYV. The CDR3 DNA follows: TGTGCCAGCAGTCCCCTGACAGGCTACGAGCAGTACGTC.

The chain employs TRBV4-1 and TRBJ1-6; TRBD1 agrees at 7 bases. The CDR3 loop spans 15 amino acids. In germline, CDR1 is MGHRA, CDR2 YSYEKL. V lost 0 bases, J lost 8 bases, and 4 bases stayed unmatched. The CDR3 DNA sequence: TGCGCCAGCAGCCAAGAGCAGGGGGTCGATTCACCCCTCCACTTT. It yields the protein CASSQEQGVDSPLHF.

V gene TRBV27 combines with J gene TRBJ1-2, with D possibly being TRBD1 (6 bases). Germline V gene data show CDR1 as MNHEY and CDR2 as SMNVEV (reference sequence). There are 13 residues in the CDR3. V was shortened by 3 bases and J by 8 bases, with 13 bases between the two germline ends. The CDR3 nucleotides read TGTGCCAGCAGTTTCCAACAGGGTTACGGCTACACCTTC. Encoded protein: CASSFQQGYGYTF.

This clonotype appeared once. At one of its ends the junction is not consistent with the germline gene, which may arise from a read error. The chain employs TRBV5-3 and TRBJ1-2, with a tentative D call TRBD1 (6 bases). TRBV5-3 is an ORF for which the function is uncertain. The CDR3 is 14 amino acids. CDR3 DNA: TGTGCCAGCAGCTTGTCAGGGGATAGCTGTGGCTACACCTTC. Its protein is CASSLSGDSCGYTF.

The chain has TRBV20-1 and TRBJ1-1; D gene uncertain. The CDR3 totals 13 residues. Germline V gene sequence: CDR1 DFQATT, CDR2 SNEGSKA (reference sequence). V was cut by 7 bases and J by 4 bases, with 16 bases left in between. CDR3: CSVWALVRTEAFF. As DNA, the CDR3 is TGCAGTGTCTGGGCCCTTGTTCGCACTGAAGCTTTCTTT.

The chain links TRBV27 to TRBJ2-5; D is undetermined. Per germline, CDR1 MNHEY and CDR2 SMNVEV (reference sequence). V was cut by 6 bases and J by 9 bases, with 20 bases left in between. This CDR3 has 14 residues. CDR3 bases: TGTGCCAGCAGACCCCCGGACGTCACAAAGGCCCAGTACTTC. Amino acid sequence: CASRPPDVTKAQYF.

This clonotype was recorded many times. The rearrangement links TRBV19 to TRBJ2-5; the D is unclear. Per germline, CDR1 LNHDA and CDR2 SQIVND (reference sequence). V lost 2 bases to trimming and J lost 5 bases, with 9 bases between them. The CDR3 contains 13 residues. CDR3 sequence reads: CASSIKYLETQYF. The CDR3 region has the DNA TGTGCCAGTAGTATAAAGTATTTGGAGACCCAGTACTTC.